This is a list of T cell receptor beta chains from one sample in a study of T-cell memory formation after mild COVID-19. Using its own MiXCR run on the 5' RACE reads, TCRdb lists one record per CDR3 protein. The table has 450,000 to 650,000 distinct CDR3 sequences, roughly 18% seen once. The sample taken for sequencing was PBMCs or a T cell subset sorted from them (not recorded which). These receptors were taken from an adult woman who had mild COVID-19 (a few samples of this study predate the infection). Cell type and time point are not known. Both conserved end residues are part of each CDR3. The D gene is left open where the match is weak. Only part of the rows carry a size: once, few, many, or a class if the clone is expanded.

d_call	clone_size	j_call	v_call	cdr3_nt	cdr3_aa
.	.	TRBJ2-7	TRBV6-6	TGTGCCAGCAGTCACGACGGGGGCCCAGCCTACGAGCAGTACTTC	CASSHDGGPAYEQYF
TRBD1	.	TRBJ1-2	TRBV7-9	TGTGCCAGCAGCTCCGGGACAGGGGCCAGATTACGAGGCTACACCTTC	CASSSGTGARLRGYTF
.	.	TRBJ2-3	TRBV7-2	TGTGCCAGCAGCTTATTAGCGCCTCCGGATACGCAGTATTTT	CASSLLAPPDTQYF
TRBD2	few	TRBJ2-1	TRBV7-2	TGTGCCAGCAGCTTAGAGCTACTAGCGGGAGGGGATGAGCAGTTCTTC	CASSLELLAGGDEQFF
.	.	TRBJ1-1	TRBV9	TGTGCCAGCAGCGTAGCGAGCCAGGGCACTGAAGCTTTCTTT	CASSVASQGTEAFF
.	.	TRBJ2-7	TRBV5-5	TGTGCCAGCAGTTGGGCAGGCACCTTCTACGAGCAGTACTTC	CASSWAGTFYEQYF
.	.	TRBJ1-2	TRBV2	TGTGCCAGCAACTGGGGTAGAGCCGAGGCGAGCTATGGCTACACCTTC	CASNWGRAEASYGYTF
.	few	TRBJ2-5	TRBV2	TGTGCCAGCGCAAGGGGAGGGGTAGGGGGCCGGCTAGAGACCCAGTACTTC	CASARGGVGGRLETQYF
.	.	TRBJ2-2	TRBV4-1	TGCGCCAGCAGCCAAGATGGCAGACCGAACACCGGGGAGCTGTTTTTT	CASSQDGRPNTGELFF
.	.	TRBJ2-3	TRBV5-6	TGTGCCAGCACCCCGCTACCGGGGGCGTTGACAGATACGCAGTATTTT	CASTPLPGALTDTQYF
.	.	TRBJ1-3	TRBV6-5	TGTGCCAGCAGTTACTACGTTGGCGTCTCCCCTGGAAACACCATATATTTT	CASSYYVGVSPGNTIYF
TRBD1	few	TRBJ1-1	TRBV20-1	TGCAGTGCTAGACTCGGTTTTCAGGGGGCTGGCACTGAAGCTTTCTTT	CSARLGFQGAGTEAFF
.	few	TRBJ1-6	TRBV2	TGTGCCAGCAGTGAAATGGCAGTCGGCTCCTATAATTCACCCCTCCACTTT	CASSEMAVGSYNSPLHF
.	few	TRBJ1-3	TRBV6-5	TGTGCCAGCAGTTACTCGGAACAGCTCTCTGGAAACACCATATATTTT	CASSYSEQLSGNTIYF
.	few	TRBJ2-7	TRBV11-2	TGTGCCAGCAGCCTGCGCGGGGGCTACTACGAGCAGTACTTC	CASSLRGGYYEQYF
TRBD1	.	TRBJ2-1	TRBV20-1	TGCAGTGCGAGAGATATACAGGGACAGGGTATCCACAATGAGCAGTTCTTC	CSARDIQGQGIHNEQFF
TRBD1	.	TRBJ1-1	TRBV12-3/TRBV12-4	TGTGCCAGCAGTATGGACAGGTTAAATACTGAAGCTTTCTTT	CASSMDRLNTEAFF
.	few	TRBJ2-3	TRBV12-3/TRBV12-4	TGTGCCAGCAGTTTTGACAGGACTAGCACAGATACGCAGTATTTT	CASSFDRTSTDTQYF
TRBD1	.	TRBJ1-5	TRBV19	TGTGCCAGTGGGACAGGGTTAAGCCAGCCCCAGCATTTT	CASGTGLSQPQHF
.	.	TRBJ1-4	TRBV24-1	TGTGCCACCAGCACGGGGGCGGCCGATGAAAAACTGTTTTTT	CATSTGAADEKLFF
.	few	TRBJ1-5	TRBV27	TGTGCCAGCAGTAGGGGCTATAGCAATCAGCCCCAGCATTTT	CASSRGYSNQPQHF
.	.	TRBJ2-7	TRBV5-8	TGTGCCAGCAGCTACACCTGGGACCGAGTAGCCTACGAGCAGTACTTC	CASSYTWDRVAYEQYF
TRBD1	.	TRBJ2-7	TRBV29-1	TGCAGCGTGGGACAGGGGAGCGAGCAGTACTTC	CSVGQGSEQYF
.	few	TRBJ2-2	TRBV3-1	TGTGCCAGCAGCCAAGATCTTACAAAAGAGCTGTTTTTT	CASSQDLTKELFF
TRBD1	many	TRBJ2-7	TRBV19	TGTGCCACCACACCACAGGGGCGGACCTACGAGCAGTACTTC	CATTPQGRTYEQYF